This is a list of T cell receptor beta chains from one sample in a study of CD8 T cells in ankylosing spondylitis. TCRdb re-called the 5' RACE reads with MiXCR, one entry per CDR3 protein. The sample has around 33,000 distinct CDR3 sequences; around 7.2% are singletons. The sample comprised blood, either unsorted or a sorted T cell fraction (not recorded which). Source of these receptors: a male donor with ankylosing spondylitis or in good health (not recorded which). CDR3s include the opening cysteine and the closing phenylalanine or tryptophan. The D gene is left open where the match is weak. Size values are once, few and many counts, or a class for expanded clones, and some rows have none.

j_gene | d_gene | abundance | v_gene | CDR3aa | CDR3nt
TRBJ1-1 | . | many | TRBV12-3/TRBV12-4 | CASSEGVNTEAFF | TGTGCCAGCAGCGAAGGGGTGAACACTGAAGCTTTCTTT
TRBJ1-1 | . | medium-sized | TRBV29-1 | CSVDLYGLNTEAFF | TGCAGCGTTGATCTCTACGGATTGAACACTGAAGCTTTCTTT
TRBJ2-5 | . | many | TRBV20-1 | CSAREPGKETQYF | TGCAGTGCTAGAGAGCCAGGGAAAGAGACCCAGTACTTC
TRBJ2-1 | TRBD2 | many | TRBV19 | CASRQRTSVSYNEQFF | TGTGCCAGTAGGCAAAGGACTAGCGTCTCCTACAATGAGCAGTTCTTC
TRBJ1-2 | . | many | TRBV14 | CASSQRELFGYTF | TGTGCCAGCAGCCAGAGGGAATTGTTCGGCTACACCTTC
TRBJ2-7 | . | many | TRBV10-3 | CAISVREIYEQYF | TGTGCCATCAGCGTCCGGGAGATCTACGAGCAGTACTTC
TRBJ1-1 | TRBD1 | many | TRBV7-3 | CASSPTGGMAEAFF | TGTGCCAGCAGCCCGACAGGGGGCATGGCTGAAGCTTTCTTT
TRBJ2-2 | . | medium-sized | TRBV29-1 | CSVDLAATGELFF | TGCAGCGTTGATTTAGCGGCTACCGGGGAGCTGTTTTTT
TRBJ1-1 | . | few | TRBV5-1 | CASSLTGNSNTEAFF | TGCGCCAGCAGCTTGACAGGAAATTCGAACACTGAAGCTTTCTTT
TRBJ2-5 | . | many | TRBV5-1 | CASSLKQGKETQYF | TGCGCCAGCAGCTTGAAACAGGGTAAAGAGACCCAGTACTTC
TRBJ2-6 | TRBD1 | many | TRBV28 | CASRGKDRGQTGANVLTF | TGTGCCAGCAGGGGCAAAGACAGGGGGCAAACAGGGGCCAACGTCCTGACTTTC
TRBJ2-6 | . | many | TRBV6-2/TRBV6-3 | CASSYGQEFGSGANVLTF | TGTGCCAGCAGTTACGGGCAGGAATTCGGCTCTGGGGCCAACGTCCTGACTTTC
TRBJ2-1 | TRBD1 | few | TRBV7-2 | CASSPPPARGPDNEQFF | TGTGCCAGCAGCCCTCCCCCAGCCAGGGGGCCCGACAATGAGCAGTTCTTC
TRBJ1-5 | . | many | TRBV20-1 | CSAAGEGYNQPQHF | TGCAGTGCTGCGGGGGAGGGATACAATCAGCCCCAGCATTTT
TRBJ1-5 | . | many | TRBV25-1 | CASSPRAYGGNQPQHF | TGTGCCAGCAGTCCTCGGGCCTACGGAGGCAATCAGCCCCAGCATTTT
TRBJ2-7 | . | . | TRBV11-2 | CASSLLWDGSYEQYF | TGTGCCAGCAGCCTTTTATGGGACGGCTCCTACGAGCAGTACTTC
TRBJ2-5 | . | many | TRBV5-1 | CASRNRATYQETQYF | TGCGCCAGCAGAAACCGGGCGACGTACCAAGAGACCCAGTACTTC
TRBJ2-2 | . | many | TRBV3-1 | CASSRGNTGELFF | TGTGCCAGCAGCCGCGGGAACACCGGGGAGCTGTTTTTT
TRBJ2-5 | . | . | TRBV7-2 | CASSLGVQGGDQYF | TGTGCCAGCAGCTTAGGTGTACAGGGGGGGGACCAGTACTTC
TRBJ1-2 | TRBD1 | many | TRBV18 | CASSPESTGANYGYTF | TGTGCCAGCTCACCCGAATCAACAGGGGCTAACTATGGCTACACCTTC
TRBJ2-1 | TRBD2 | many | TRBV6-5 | CASSYSAAGYEQFF | TGTGCCAGCAGTTACTCGGCAGCGGGGTATGAGCAGTTCTTC
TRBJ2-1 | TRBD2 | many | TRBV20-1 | CSASPGGPGAEQFF | TGCAGTGCTAGTCCGGGAGGGCCGGGGGCCGAGCAGTTCTTC
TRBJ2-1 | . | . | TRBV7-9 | CASSLGVQGNEQFF | TGTGCCAGCAGCTTAGGGGTCCAGGGCAATGAGCAGTTCTTC
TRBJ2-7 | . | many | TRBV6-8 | CASSYFPGRSSYEQYF | TGTGCCAGCAGTTATTTCCCGGGCAGAAGCTCCTACGAGCAGTACTTC
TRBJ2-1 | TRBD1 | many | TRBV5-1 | CASSMGQGFRDEQFF | TGCGCCAGCAGCATGGGACAGGGGTTCAGGGATGAGCAGTTCTTC
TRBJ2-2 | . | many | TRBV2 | CASSDRSRNTGELFF | TGTGCCAGCAGTGACCGGAGTAGGAACACCGGGGAGCTGTTTTTT
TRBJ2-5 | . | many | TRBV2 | CASGFETKKTQYF | TGTGCCAGCGGGTTTGAGACGAAGAAGACCCAGTACTTC
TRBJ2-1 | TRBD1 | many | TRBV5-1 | CASSITGTGLNNEQFF | TGCGCCAGCAGCATAACCGGGACAGGCCTCAACAATGAGCAGTTCTTC
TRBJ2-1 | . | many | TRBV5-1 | CASSFGTNNEQFF | TGCGCCAGCAGCTTCGGGACGAACAATGAGCAGTTCTTC
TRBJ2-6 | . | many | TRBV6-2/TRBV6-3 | CASIRDSGANVLTF | TGTGCCAGCATCAGGGACTCTGGGGCCAACGTCCTGACTTTC
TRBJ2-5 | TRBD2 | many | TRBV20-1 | CSARAREGRETQYF | TGCAGTGCTAGAGCGCGGGAGGGCCGGGAGACCCAGTACTTC
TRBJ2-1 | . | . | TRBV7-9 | CASKKYNEQFF | TGTGCCAGCAAAAAGTACAATGAGCAGTTCTTC
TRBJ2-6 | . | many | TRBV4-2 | CASSQAAGSNVLTF | TGTGCCAGCAGCCAAGCGGCAGGCTCCAACGTCCTGACTTTC
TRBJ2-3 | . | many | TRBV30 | CAWSVRGVIYTDTQYF | TGTGCCTGGAGTGTAAGAGGGGTCATATACACAGATACGCAGTATTTT
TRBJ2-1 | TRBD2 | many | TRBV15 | CATSRGGAGTSGRDYMNEQFF | TGTGCCACCAGCAGAGGAGGAGCAGGGACTAGCGGGAGGGATTACATGAATGAGCAGTTCTTC
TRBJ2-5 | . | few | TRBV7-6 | CASSMRSIQETQYF | TGTGCCAGCAGCATGAGGAGCATTCAAGAGACCCAGTACTTC
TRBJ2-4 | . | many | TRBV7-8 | CASSLGDSGNIQYF | TGTGCCAGCAGCTTAGGAGACAGTGGGAACATTCAGTACTTC
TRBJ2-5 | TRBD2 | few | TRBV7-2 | CASSLDRGGQIQETQYF | TGTGCCAGCAGCTTAGATCGGGGGGGGCAGATCCAAGAGACCCAGTACTTC
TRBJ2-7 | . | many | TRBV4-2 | CASSPGGYEQYF | TGTGCCAGCAGCCCCGGGGGCTACGAGCAGTACTTC
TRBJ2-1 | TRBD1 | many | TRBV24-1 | CATTKRDRVDNEQFF | TGTGCCACCACCAAAAGGGACAGGGTGGACAATGAGCAGTTCTTC
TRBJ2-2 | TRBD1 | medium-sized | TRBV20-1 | CSRPPGTGNTGELFF | TGCAGTCGACCCCCCGGGACAGGGAACACCGGGGAGCTGTTTTTT
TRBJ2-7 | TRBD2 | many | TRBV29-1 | CSVEGTSGSRSYEQYF | TGCAGCGTTGAAGGGACTAGCGGGAGCCGTTCCTACGAGCAGTACTTC
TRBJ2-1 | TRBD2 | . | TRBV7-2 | CASSPKAGGRYNEQFF | TGTGCCAGCAGCCCTAAAGCGGGAGGGAGATACAATGAGCAGTTCTTC
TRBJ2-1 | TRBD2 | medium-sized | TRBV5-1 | CASSRDSSGSYPNEQFF | TGCGCCAGCAGCCGAGACAGTAGCGGGAGTTACCCCAATGAGCAGTTCTTC
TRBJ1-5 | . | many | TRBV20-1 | CSASLETGINQPQHF | TGCAGTGCTAGCCTAGAGACGGGGATCAATCAGCCCCAGCATTTT
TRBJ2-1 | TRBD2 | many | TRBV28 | CASSKLAGVGEQFF | TGTGCCAGCAGTAAACTAGCGGGAGTCGGTGAGCAGTTCTTC
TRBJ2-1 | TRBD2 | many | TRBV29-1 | CSVGTSGFNEQFF | TGCAGCGTTGGGACTAGCGGGTTCAATGAGCAGTTCTTC
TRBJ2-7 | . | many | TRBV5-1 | CASSLRDNYEQYF | TGCGCCAGCAGCTTGCGTGATAACTACGAGCAGTACTTC
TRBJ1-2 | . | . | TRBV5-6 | CASSLSRVAHGYTF | TGTGCCAGCAGCTTGTCACGGGTAGCCCATGGCTACACCTTC
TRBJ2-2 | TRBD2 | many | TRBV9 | CASSAPGTSGNTGELFF | TGTGCCAGCAGCGCTCCCGGGACTAGCGGGAACACCGGGGAGCTGTTTTTT